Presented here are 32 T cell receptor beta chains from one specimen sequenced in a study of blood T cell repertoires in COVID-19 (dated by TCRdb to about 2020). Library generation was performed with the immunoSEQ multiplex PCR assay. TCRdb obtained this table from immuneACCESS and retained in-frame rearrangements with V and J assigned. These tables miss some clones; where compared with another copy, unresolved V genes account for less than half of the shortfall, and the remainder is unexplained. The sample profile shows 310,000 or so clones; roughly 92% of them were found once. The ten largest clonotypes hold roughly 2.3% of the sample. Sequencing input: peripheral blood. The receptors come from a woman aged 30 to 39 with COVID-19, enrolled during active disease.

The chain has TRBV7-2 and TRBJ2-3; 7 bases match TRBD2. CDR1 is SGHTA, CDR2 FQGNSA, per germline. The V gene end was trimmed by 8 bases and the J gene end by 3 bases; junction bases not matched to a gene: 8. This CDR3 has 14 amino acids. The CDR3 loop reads CASVRTSRTDTQYF. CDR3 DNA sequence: TGTGCCAGCGTGAGGACTAGTAGGACAGATACGCAGTATTTT.

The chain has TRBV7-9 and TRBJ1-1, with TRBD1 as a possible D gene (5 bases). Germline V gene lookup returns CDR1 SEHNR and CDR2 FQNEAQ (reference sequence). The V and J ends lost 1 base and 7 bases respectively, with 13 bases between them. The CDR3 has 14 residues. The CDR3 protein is CASSLVPGEDEAFF. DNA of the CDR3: TGTGCCAGCAGCTTAGTACCGGGGGAGGATGAAGCTTTCTTT.

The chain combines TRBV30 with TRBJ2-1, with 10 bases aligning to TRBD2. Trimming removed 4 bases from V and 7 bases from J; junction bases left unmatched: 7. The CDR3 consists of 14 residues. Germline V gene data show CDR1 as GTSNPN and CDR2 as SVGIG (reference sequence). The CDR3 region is CAWTTGTSVNEQFF. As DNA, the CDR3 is TGTGCCTGGACCACCGGGACTAGCGTAAATGAGCAGTTCTTC.

The CDR3 protein is CAISEWAGPAGGSPLHF. The CDR3 region has the DNA TGTGCCATCAGCGAATGGGCGGGACCAGCCGGGGGATCACCCCTCCACTTT. V gene TRBV10-3 combines with J gene TRBJ1-6; TRBD1 might be the D (5 bases). Germline CDR1 reads ENHRY; CDR2 reads SYGVKD. The CDR3 consists of 17 residues. The germline V and J ends were trimmed by 6 bases and 10 bases, with 25 bases remaining between them.

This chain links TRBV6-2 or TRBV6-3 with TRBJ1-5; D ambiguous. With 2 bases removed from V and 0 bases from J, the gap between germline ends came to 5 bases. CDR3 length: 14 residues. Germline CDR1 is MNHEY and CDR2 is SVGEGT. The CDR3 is CASSYEYSNQPQHF. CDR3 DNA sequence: TGTGCCAGCAGTTACGAGTATAGCAATCAGCCCCAGCATTTT.

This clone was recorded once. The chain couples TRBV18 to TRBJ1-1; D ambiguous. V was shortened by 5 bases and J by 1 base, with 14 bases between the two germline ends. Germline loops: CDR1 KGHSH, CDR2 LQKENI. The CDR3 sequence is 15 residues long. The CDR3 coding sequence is TGTGCCAGCTCAGCACTCCCGGTTGGGAACACTGAAGCTTTCTTT. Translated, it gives CASSALPVGNTEAFF.

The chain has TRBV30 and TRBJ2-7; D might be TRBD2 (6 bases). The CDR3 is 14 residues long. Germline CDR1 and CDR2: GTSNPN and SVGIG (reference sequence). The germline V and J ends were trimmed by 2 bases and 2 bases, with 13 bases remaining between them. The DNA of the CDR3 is TGTGCCTGGAGTCGGCAAGGAGGGACCTACGAGCAGTACTTC. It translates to CAWSRQGGTYEQYF.

As DNA, the CDR3 is TGTGCCAGCAGCTTAACGCCCCGAGAGGACACTGAAGCTTTCTTT. Amino acids: CASSLTPREDTEAFF. The J gene is TRBJ1-1, the V gene TRBV9; no clear D gene. Trimming took 4 bases from V and 3 from J, leaving 16 bases between them. The CDR3 is 15 amino acids. From germline, CDR1 is SGDLS and CDR2 YYNGEE.

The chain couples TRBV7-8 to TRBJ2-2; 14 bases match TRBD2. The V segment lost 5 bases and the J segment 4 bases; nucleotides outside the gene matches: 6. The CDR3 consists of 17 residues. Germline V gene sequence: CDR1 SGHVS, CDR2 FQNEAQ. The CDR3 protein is CASSQGLAGDSTGELFF. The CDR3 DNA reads TGTGCCAGCAGCCAGGGACTAGCGGGAGATAGCACCGGGGAGCTGTTTTTT.

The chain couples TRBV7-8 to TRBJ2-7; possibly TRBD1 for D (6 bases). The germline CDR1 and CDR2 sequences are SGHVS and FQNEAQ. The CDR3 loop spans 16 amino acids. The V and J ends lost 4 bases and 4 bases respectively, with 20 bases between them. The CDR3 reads CASSSLHLGQTYEQYF. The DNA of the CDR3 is TGTGCCAGCAGCTCCCTTCACCTAGGACAGACTTACGAGCAGTACTTC.

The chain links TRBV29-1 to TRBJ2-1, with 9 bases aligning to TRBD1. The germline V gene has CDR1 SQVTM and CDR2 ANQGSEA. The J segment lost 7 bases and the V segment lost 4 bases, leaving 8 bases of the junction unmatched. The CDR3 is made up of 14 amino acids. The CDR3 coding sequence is TGCAGCGTTGGTGGGACAGGGTTGGGGAATGAGCAGTTCTTC. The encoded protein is CSVGGTGLGNEQFF.

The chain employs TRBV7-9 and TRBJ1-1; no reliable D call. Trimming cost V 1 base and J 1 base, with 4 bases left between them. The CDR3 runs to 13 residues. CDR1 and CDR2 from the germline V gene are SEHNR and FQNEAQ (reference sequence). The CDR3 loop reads CASSLGANTEAFF. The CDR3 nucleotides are TGTGCCAGCAGCTTAGGGGCGAACACTGAAGCTTTCTTT.

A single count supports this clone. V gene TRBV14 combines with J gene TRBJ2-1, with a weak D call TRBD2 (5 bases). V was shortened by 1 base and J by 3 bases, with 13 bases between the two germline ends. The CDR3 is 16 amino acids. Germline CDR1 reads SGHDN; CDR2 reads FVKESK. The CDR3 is CASSQVGRSGYNEQFF. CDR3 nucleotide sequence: TGTGCCAGCAGCCAAGTTGGGAGATCTGGCTACAATGAGCAGTTCTTC.

DNA of the CDR3: TGTGCCAGCAGTGATCTAGCGGGAATGGGAGAGACCCAGTACTTC. Encoded protein: CASSDLAGMGETQYF. The gene calls are TRBV25-1 and TRBJ2-5, with 9 bases that match TRBD2. The CDR3 runs to 15 residues. Germline assignment: CDR1 MGHDK and CDR2 SYGVNS. J gave up 4 bases and V 3 bases, and 6 bases lay outside the gene matches.

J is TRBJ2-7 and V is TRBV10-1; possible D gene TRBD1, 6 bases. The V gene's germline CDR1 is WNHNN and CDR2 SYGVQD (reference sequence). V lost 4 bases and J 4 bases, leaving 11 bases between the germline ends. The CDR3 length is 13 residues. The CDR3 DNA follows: TGCGCCAGCAGTGCAGACAGGACTTACGAGCAGTACTTC. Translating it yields CASSADRTYEQYF.

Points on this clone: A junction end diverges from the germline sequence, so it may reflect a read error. The CDR3 nucleotides read TGTGCCAGCACCTTGGGGACAGCCACCTATGGCTACACCTTC. This codes for CASTLGTATYGYTF. The chain links TRBV5-4 to TRBJ1-2, with TRBD1 identical over 7 bases. The CDR3 has 14 residues. Germline CDR1 reads SGHNT; CDR2 reads YYREEE (reference sequence).

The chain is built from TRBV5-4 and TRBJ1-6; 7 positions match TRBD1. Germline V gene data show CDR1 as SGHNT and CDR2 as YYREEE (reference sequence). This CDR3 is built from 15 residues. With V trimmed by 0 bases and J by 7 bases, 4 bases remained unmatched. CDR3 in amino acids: CASSLATGDNSPLHF. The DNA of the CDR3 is TGTGCCAGCAGCTTGGCCACAGGGGACAATTCACCCCTCCACTTT. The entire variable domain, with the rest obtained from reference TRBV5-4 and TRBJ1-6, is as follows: ETGVTQSPTHLIKTRGQQVTLRCSSQSGHNTVSWYQQALGQGPQFIFQYYREEENGRGNFPPRFSGLQFPNYSSELNVNALELDDSALYLCASSLATGDNSPLHFGNGTRLTVT.

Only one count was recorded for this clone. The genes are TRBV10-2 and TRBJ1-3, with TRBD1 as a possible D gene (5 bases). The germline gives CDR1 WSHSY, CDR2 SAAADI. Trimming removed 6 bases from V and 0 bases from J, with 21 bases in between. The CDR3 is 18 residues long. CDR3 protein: CASSPRGGTGVSGNTIYF. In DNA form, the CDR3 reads TGCGCCAGCAGCCCGCGTGGGGGTACGGGGGTCTCTGGAAACACCATATATTTT.

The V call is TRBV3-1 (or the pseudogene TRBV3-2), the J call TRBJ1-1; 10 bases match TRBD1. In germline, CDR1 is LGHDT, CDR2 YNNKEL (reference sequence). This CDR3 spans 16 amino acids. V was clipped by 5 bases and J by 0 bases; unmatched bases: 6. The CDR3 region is CASSFRDRGMNTEAFF. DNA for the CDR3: TGTGCCAGCAGCTTCCGGGACAGGGGAATGAACACTGAAGCTTTCTTT.

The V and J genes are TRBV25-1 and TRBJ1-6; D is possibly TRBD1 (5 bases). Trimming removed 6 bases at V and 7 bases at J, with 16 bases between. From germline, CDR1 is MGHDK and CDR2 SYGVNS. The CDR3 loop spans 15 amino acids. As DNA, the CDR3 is TGTGCCAGCAGGATGGGCCAGGGATGGAATTCACCCCTCCACTTT. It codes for CASRMGQGWNSPLHF.

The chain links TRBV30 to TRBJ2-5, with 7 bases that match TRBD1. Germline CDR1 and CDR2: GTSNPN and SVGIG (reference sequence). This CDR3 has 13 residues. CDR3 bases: TGTGCTTTAAAGAAGGGGGCCCAAGAGACCCAGTACTTC. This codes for CALKKGAQETQYF. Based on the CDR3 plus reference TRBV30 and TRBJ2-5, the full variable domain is SQTIHQWPATLVQPVGSPLSLECTVEGTSNPNLYWYRQAAGRGLQLLFYSVGIGQISSEVPQNLSASRPQDRQFILSSKKLLLSDSGFYLCALKKGAQETQYFGPGTRLLVL.

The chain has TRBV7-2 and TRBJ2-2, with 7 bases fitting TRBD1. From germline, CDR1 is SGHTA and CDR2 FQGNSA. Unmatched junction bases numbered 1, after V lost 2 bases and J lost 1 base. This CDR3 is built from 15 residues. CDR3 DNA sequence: TGTGCCAGCAGCTTAAGGACAGGGAACACCGGGGAGCTGTTTTTT. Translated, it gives CASSLRTGNTGELFF. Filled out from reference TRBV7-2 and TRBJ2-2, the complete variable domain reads GAGVSQSPSNKVTEKGKDVELRCDPISGHTALYWYRQSLGQGLEFLIYFQGNSAPDKSGLPSDRFSAERTGGSVSTLTIQRTQQEDSAVYLCASSLRTGNTGELFFGEGSRLTVL.

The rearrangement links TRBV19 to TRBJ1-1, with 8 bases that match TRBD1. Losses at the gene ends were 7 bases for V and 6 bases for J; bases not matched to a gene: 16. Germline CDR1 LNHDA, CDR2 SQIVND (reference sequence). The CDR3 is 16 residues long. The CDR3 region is CASTFTTGGTRSEAFF. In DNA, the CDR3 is TGTGCCAGTACCTTCACTACAGGGGGTACCCGTTCTGAAGCTTTCTTT.

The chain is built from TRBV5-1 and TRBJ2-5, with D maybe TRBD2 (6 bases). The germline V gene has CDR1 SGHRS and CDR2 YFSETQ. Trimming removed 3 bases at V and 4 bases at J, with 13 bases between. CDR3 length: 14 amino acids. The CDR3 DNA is TGCGCCAGCAGCTCGTCGGTGGGGGGAGAGACCCAGTACTTC. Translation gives CASSSSVGGETQYF.

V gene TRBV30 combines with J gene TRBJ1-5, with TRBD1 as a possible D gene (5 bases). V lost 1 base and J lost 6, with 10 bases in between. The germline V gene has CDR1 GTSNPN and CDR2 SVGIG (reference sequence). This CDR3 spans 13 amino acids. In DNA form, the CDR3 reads TGTGCCTGGAGTGAAAGAAGGGGTCAGCCCCAGCATTTT. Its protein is CAWSERRGQPQHF.

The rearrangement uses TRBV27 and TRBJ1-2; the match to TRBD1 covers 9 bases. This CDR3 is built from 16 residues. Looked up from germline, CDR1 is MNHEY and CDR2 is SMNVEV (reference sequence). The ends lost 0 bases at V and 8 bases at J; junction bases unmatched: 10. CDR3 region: CASSLSLTGQGYGYTF. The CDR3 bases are TGTGCCAGCAGTTTATCACTTACGGGACAGGGTTACGGCTACACCTTC.

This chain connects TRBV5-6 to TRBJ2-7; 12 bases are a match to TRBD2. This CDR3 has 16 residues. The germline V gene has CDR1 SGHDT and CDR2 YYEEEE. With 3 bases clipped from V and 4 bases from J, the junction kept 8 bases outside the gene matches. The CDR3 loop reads CASSSELAGGFYEQYF. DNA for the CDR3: TGTGCCAGCAGCTCCGAACTAGCGGGAGGTTTTTACGAGCAGTACTTC.

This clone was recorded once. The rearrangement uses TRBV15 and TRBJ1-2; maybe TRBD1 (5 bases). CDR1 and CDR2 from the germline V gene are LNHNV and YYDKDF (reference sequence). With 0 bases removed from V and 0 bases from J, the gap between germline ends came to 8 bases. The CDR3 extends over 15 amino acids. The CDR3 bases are TGTGCCACCAGCAGAGAACCCAGGGCTAACTATGGCTACACCTTC. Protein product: CATSREPRANYGYTF.

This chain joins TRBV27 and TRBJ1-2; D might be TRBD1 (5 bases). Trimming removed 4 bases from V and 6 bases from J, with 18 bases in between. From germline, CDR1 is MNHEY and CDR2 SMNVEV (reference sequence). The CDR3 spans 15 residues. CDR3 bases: TGTGCCAGCAGTTCATATTCCCAGGGAGGCGATGGCTACACCTTC. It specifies CASSSYSQGGDGYTF.

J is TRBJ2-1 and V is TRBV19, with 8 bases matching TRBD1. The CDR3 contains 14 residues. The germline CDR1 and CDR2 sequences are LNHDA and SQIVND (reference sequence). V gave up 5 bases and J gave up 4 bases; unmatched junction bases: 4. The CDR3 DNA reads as TGTGCCAGTAGTGGGACAGGAGGATACAATGAGCAGTTCTTC. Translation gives CASSGTGGYNEQFF.

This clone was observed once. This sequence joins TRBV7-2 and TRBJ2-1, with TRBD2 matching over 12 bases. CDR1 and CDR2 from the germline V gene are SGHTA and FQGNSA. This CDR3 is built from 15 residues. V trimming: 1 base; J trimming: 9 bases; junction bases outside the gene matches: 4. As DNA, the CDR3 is TGTGCCAGCAGCTTAGGACTAGCGGGAGCCAGTGAGCAGTTCTTC. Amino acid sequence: CASSLGLAGASEQFF.

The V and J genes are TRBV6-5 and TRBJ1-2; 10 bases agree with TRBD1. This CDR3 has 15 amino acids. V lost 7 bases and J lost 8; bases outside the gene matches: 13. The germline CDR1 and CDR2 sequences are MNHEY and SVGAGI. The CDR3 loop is CASTERQGAPWGYTF. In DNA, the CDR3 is TGTGCCAGCACCGAGAGACAGGGGGCTCCCTGGGGCTACACCTTC.